The 32 T cell receptor beta chains below all came from one sample that was sequenced in a study of OX40 agonist ivuxolimab in advanced cancers. Generated by immunoSEQ multiplex PCR, the TCRdb table keeps only in-frame clones and is missing some. The profile shows about 82,000 clones, about 90% of them singletons. Material: CD4+ or CD8+ T cells sorted from blood, obtained in a trial of the OX40 agonist ivuxolimab. The receptors were sampled from an adult with an advanced solid tumor such as melanoma, head and neck, liver or kidney cancer.

The V gene is TRBV5-1, the J gene TRBJ2-1; 10 bases fit TRBD2. With V trimmed by 0 bases and J by 4 bases, 7 bases remained unmatched. The CDR3 is made up of 17 amino acids. Germline V CDR1 and CDR2: SGHRS, YFSETQ. The CDR3 bases are TGCGCCAGCAGCTTGGGACTAGCGGGCCCAAGTTACAATGAGCAGTTCTTC. Residues: CASSLGLAGPSYNEQFF. The whole variable domain, remainder taken from reference TRBV5-1 and TRBJ2-1, is KAGVTQTPRYLIKTRGQQVTLSCSPISGHRSVSWYQQTPGQGLQFLFEYFSETQRNKGNFPGRFSGRQFSNSRSEMNVSTLELGDSALYLCASSLGLAGPSYNEQFFGPGTRLTVL.

V is TRBV5-1 and J is TRBJ1-5; D is unclear. V was pared by 0 bases and J by 1 base, with 5 bases between. Germline V gene sequence: CDR1 SGHRS, CDR2 YFSETQ. This CDR3 contains 14 residues. Here the CDR3 DNA reads TGCGCCAGCAGCTTGGGGGAGAGCAATCAGCCCCAGCATTTT. This gives the protein CASSLGESNQPQHF. The variable domain in full, with the rest retrieved from reference TRBV5-1 and TRBJ1-5, is KAGVTQTPRYLIKTRGQQVTLSCSPISGHRSVSWYQQTPGQGLQFLFEYFSETQRNKGNFPGRFSGRQFSNSRSEMNVSTLELGDSALYLCASSLGESNQPQHFGDGTRLSIL.

The rearrangement uses TRBV7-3 and TRBJ2-1; either TRBD1 or TRBD2 may fit D (6 bases each). The germline CDR1 and CDR2 sequences are SGHTA and FQGTGA. This CDR3 region has 16 residues. V shed 4 bases and J shed 0 bases, with 13 bases lying between them. The CDR3 here is CASSSERGDSYNEQFF. The DNA of the CDR3 is TGTGCCAGCAGCTCGGAAAGGGGGGACTCCTACAATGAGCAGTTCTTC.

This chain connects TRBV27 to TRBJ1-2, with 7 bases that match TRBD1. CDR3 size: 14 residues. Germline V gives CDR1 MNHEY, CDR2 SMNVEV (reference sequence). Unmatched junction bases numbered 3, after V lost 5 bases and J lost 0 bases. The CDR3 spells CASSPGQANYGYTF. The CDR3 DNA reads as TGTGCCAGCAGTCCCGGACAGGCTAACTATGGCTACACCTTC.

The chain is built from TRBV19 and TRBJ2-7; 7 bases line up with TRBD1. Germline assignment: CDR1 LNHDA and CDR2 SQIVND (reference sequence). V shed 1 base, J shed 4 bases, and the junction held 7 bases outside the gene matches. The CDR3 runs 15 residues. In DNA form, the CDR3 reads TGTGCCAGTAGTATAGTGAGACAGGGCCGGTACGAGCAGTACTTC. Amino acid sequence: CASSIVRQGRYEQYF.

The J gene is TRBJ1-1, the V gene TRBV28, with D tentatively TRBD1 (5 bases). Germline CDR1 is MDHEN and CDR2 is SYDVKM. Trimming removed 4 bases from V and 5 bases from J, with 14 bases in between. The CDR3 extends over 14 amino acids. The CDR3: CASSSQGRLTEAFF. DNA of the CDR3: TGTGCCAGCAGTTCGCAGGGACGCCTGACTGAAGCTTTCTTT.

This rearrangement joins TRBV30 to TRBJ1-2, with D unclear. V dropped 0 bases and J dropped 9 bases, with 8 bases sitting between them. CDR3 length equals 11 residues. Per germline, CDR1 GTSNPN and CDR2 SVGIG (reference sequence). CDR3 in DNA: TGTGCCTGGAGTGTACCAGGTCGCTACACCTTC. Its translation is CAWSVPGRYTF.

The gene calls are TRBV28 and TRBJ2-3, with no clear D. Trimming removed 4 bases at V and 1 base at J, with 15 bases between. Germline lookup yields CDR1 MDHEN and CDR2 SYDVKM. This CDR3 is built from 16 residues. This chain's CDR3 is CASSSRKGVGTDTQYF. The CDR3 nucleotides read TGTGCCAGCAGTTCCAGAAAGGGCGTGGGCACAGATACGCAGTATTTT.

V gene TRBV29-1 combines with J gene TRBJ2-2, with D possibly matching TRBD2 (6 bases). This CDR3 spans 14 amino acids. Trimming shortened V by 7 bases and J by 6 bases, and 18 bases separated the two germline ends. Germline V lookup: CDR1 SQVTM, CDR2 ANQGSEA. The DNA for the CDR3 is TGCAGCGCCCCGTCCAGAAGGAGGGCCGGGGAGCTGTTTTTT. Translating it yields CSAPSRRRAGELFF.

The genes are TRBV6-1 and TRBJ2-1; a weak D match, TRBD2 (6 bases). Per germline, CDR1 MNHNS and CDR2 SASEGT. V lost 6 bases to trimming and J lost 8 bases, with 11 bases between them. The CDR3 contains 12 residues. The CDR3 region has the DNA TGTGCCAGCAGGTGGCCTAGCGATGAGCAGTTCTTC. Translated, it gives CASRWPSDEQFF.

CDR3 region: CASRDRGYTEAFF. The CDR3 coding sequence is TGTGCCAGCAGAGACAGGGGTTACACTGAAGCTTTCTTT. The rearrangement joins TRBV28 to TRBJ1-1, with TRBD1 identical over 8 bases. CDR1 and CDR2 from the germline V gene are MDHEN and SYDVKM. The J segment lost 3 bases and the V segment lost 6 bases, leaving 3 bases of the junction unmatched. The CDR3 spans 13 residues.

J is TRBJ2-1 and V is TRBV28, with TRBD2 matching 8 bases. CDR1 is MDHEN and CDR2 is SYDVKM in the germline V gene. The length of the CDR3 is 16 residues. Unmatched junction bases numbered 9, after V lost 7 bases and J lost 1 base. This chain's CDR3 is CASTSASGSSYNEQFF. The CDR3 region has the DNA TGTGCCAGCACCTCAGCCAGCGGGAGTTCCTACAATGAGCAGTTCTTC.

The chain has TRBV7-3 and TRBJ2-1; D perhaps matches TRBD1 (6 bases). The germline V gene encodes CDR1 SGHTA and CDR2 FQGTGA. This CDR3 contains 17 residues. V lost 0 bases to trimming and J lost 1 base, with 13 bases between them. CDR3 nucleotide sequence: TGTGCCAGCAGCTTAACGGCAGGGGATGCATCCTACAATGAGCAGTTCTTC. It yields the protein CASSLTAGDASYNEQFF.

The chain links TRBV28 to TRBJ2-5; D call uncertain. Germline values: CDR1 MDHEN, CDR2 SYDVKM. Trimming removed 4 bases at V and 5 bases at J, with 17 bases between. The CDR3 runs 15 residues. CDR3: CASSYSLRASETQYF. The CDR3 DNA reads TGTGCCAGCAGTTACTCCCTCCGGGCCAGCGAGACCCAGTACTTC. Variable domain in full (rest from reference TRBV28 and TRBJ2-5): DVKVTQSSRYLVKRTGEKVFLECVQDMDHENMFWYRQDPGLGLRLIYFSYDVKMKEKGDIPEGYSVSREKKERFSLILESASTNQTSMYLCASSYSLRASETQYFGPGTRLLVL.

Only a few counts were recorded for this clone. V gene TRBV4-1 combines with J gene TRBJ2-7; no firm D call. Germline CDR1 reads MGHRA; CDR2 reads YSYEKL. This CDR3 contains 12 residues. Trimming took off 8 bases at V and 1 base at J, with 9 bases between the two ends. The CDR3 DNA reads TGCGCCAGCGGAGCCGATTCCTACGAGCAGTACTTC. This gives the protein CASGADSYEQYF.

This clone was seen only a few times. The chain employs TRBV4-1 and TRBJ1-2, with TRBD1 matching over 10 bases. V was pared by 3 bases and J by 6 bases, with 4 bases of the junction left unmatched. This CDR3 spans 14 amino acids. Germline V CDR1 and CDR2: MGHRA, YSYEKL. CDR3 protein: CASSHGTGDNGYTF. DNA for the CDR3: TGCGCCAGCAGCCATGGGACAGGGGATAATGGCTACACCTTC.

Remarks on this clone: At one end the junction does not follow the germline gene, possibly because of a read error. The chain combines TRBV4-1 with TRBJ2-7, with D hard to call. The CDR3 spans 12 residues. Germline-derived CDR1 and CDR2 are MGHRA and YSYEKL. CDR3 coding DNA: TGTGCCAGCAGCCCAAATAACCACGAGCAGTACTTC. Its protein is CASSPNNHEQYF.

V gene TRBV9 combines with J gene TRBJ1-1, with D possibly matching TRBD1 (5 bases). The V gene's germline CDR1 is SGDLS and CDR2 YYNGEE. This CDR3 contains 16 residues. V was clipped by 0 bases and J by 0 bases, with 12 bases between them. The CDR3 DNA reads as TGTGCCAGCAGCGTAGATCGGGGCGGGTTGAACACTGAAGCTTTCTTT. Protein: CASSVDRGGLNTEAFF.

The chain carries TRBV18 and TRBJ2-7; 7 nucleotides agree with TRBD1. After removal of 6 bases from V and 2 bases from J, the junction contained 10 bases not matched to a gene. This CDR3 is built from 15 residues. Per germline, CDR1 KGHSH and CDR2 LQKENI. Here the CDR3 DNA reads TGTGCCAGCTCTCAAGCAGGGGGAGATCCCTACGAGCAGTACTTC. Protein: CASSQAGGDPYEQYF.

CDR3 in amino acids: CASSFGAGGEKLFF. DNA of the CDR3: TGTGCCAGCAGTTTCGGAGCAGGGGGTGAAAAACTGTTTTTT. V and J are TRBV27 and TRBJ1-4; 7 bases align to TRBD1. The CDR3 has 14 residues. Per germline, CDR1 MNHEY and CDR2 SMNVEV (reference sequence). The V gene end was trimmed by 3 bases and the J gene end by 7 bases; junction bases not matched to a gene: 5.

The chain employs TRBV10-2 and TRBJ2-7; D gene ambiguous. V lost 3 bases and J 6 bases, leaving 15 bases between the germline ends. Looked up from germline, CDR1 is WSHSY and CDR2 is SAAADI. This CDR3 has 14 residues. In nucleotides, the CDR3 is TGCGCCAGCAGTGATGTGAAAGGCCTGGGCGAGCAGTACTTC. Amino acids: CASSDVKGLGEQYF.

This chain joins TRBV4-2 and TRBJ2-1; D possibly corresponds to TRBD1 (5 bases). The CDR3 contains 17 residues. The V and J ends lost 0 bases and 1 base respectively, with 13 bases between them. Germline V gene sequence: CDR1 LGHNA, CDR2 YNFKEQ. This CDR3 reads CASSQDVIGASYNEQFF. As DNA, the CDR3 is TGTGCCAGCAGCCAAGATGTCATAGGGGCTTCCTACAATGAGCAGTTCTTC.

The chain employs TRBV5-1 and TRBJ2-3, with a tentative D call TRBD2 (6 bases). Germline V gene sequence: CDR1 SGHRS, CDR2 YFSETQ. Trimming pared 4 bases from V and 5 bases from J, leaving 11 bases between. This CDR3 spans 13 amino acids. The CDR3 region has the DNA TGCGCCAGCAGCCCGATGGGGGGAGATACGCAGTATTTT. It is translated as CASSPMGGDTQYF. The variable domain in full, with the rest retrieved from reference TRBV5-1 and TRBJ2-3, is KAGVTQTPRYLIKTRGQQVTLSCSPISGHRSVSWYQQTPGQGLQFLFEYFSETQRNKGNFPGRFSGRQFSNSRSEMNVSTLELGDSALYLCASSPMGGDTQYFGPGTRLTVL.

This rearrangement joins TRBV7-2 to TRBJ1-2; 7 bases fit TRBD1. The germline gives CDR1 SGHTA, CDR2 FQGNSA. V dropped 1 base and J dropped 8; count of bases not matched to a gene: 4. CDR3 length: 13 residues. The CDR3 spells CASSLGQGIGYTF. The CDR3 DNA sequence: TGTGCCAGCAGCTTAGGACAGGGTATAGGCTACACCTTC.

This clone was observed a few times. This chain connects TRBV19 to TRBJ1-1; 8 bases match TRBD1. V shed 9 bases and J 1 base; nucleotides not matched to a gene: 10. This CDR3 has 15 amino acids. The germline gives CDR1 LNHDA, CDR2 SQIVND (reference sequence). The CDR3 here is CASIQGAGTNTEAFF. The CDR3 bases are TGTGCCAGCATTCAGGGGGCCGGGACGAACACTGAAGCTTTCTTT.

The chain carries TRBV21-1 and TRBJ2-1; the D call of TRBD2 is as the table states it, not checked on the DNA. TRBV21-1 is reported as a pseudogene. CDR3 length equals 18 residues. CDR3 coding DNA: TGTGCCAGCAGCAGAGAGGCGGCGGAGATTTCCTCCTACAATGAGCAGTTCTTC. Translating it yields CASSREAAEISSYNEQFF.

The genes are TRBV23-1 and TRBJ2-7; D possibly corresponds to TRBD1 (5 bases). TRBV23-1 is flagged as an ORF with uncertain function. V was pared by 7 bases and J by 5 bases, with 21 bases between. The CDR3 runs to 15 residues. Written as DNA, the CDR3 is TGCGCCAGCACCACCCAGGGCCTTTGCCCCCACGAGCAGTACTTC. Protein: CASTTQGLCPHEQYF.

The chain carries TRBV6-1 and TRBJ2-7; 7 bases agree with TRBD2. V lost 4 bases to trimming and J lost 6 bases; unmatched junction nucleotides: 12. The CDR3 runs to 15 residues. CDR1 is MNHNS, CDR2 SASEGT, per germline. The CDR3 DNA is TGTGCCAGCAGTGCTGTTAGCGGGCCCCTCCTCGAGCAGTACTTC. It translates to CASSAVSGPLLEQYF.

The gene calls are TRBV2 and TRBJ2-7; D is uncertain. The CDR3 covers 12 residues. The ends were cut back, 6 bases at V and 5 bases at J, with 11 bases in the middle. Germline-derived CDR1 and CDR2 are SNHLY and FYNNEI. The CDR3 DNA is TGTGCCAGCAGATTTACTCTCGACGAGCAGTACTTC. Its translation is CASRFTLDEQYF.

The rearrangement joins TRBV5-5 to TRBJ2-5; D is unresolved. CDR3 length equals 11 residues. Trimming took off 5 bases at V and 0 bases at J, with 2 bases between the two ends. From germline, CDR1 is SGHKS and CDR2 YYEKEE (reference sequence). CDR3 nucleotide sequence: TGTGCCAGCAGTTACCAAGAGACCCAGTACTTC. Protein: CASSYQETQYF.

This chain joins TRBV19 and TRBJ1-5; D gene uncertain. Germline values: CDR1 LNHDA, CDR2 SQIVND (reference sequence). Trimming left V 9 bases short and J 0 bases short, with 15 bases between. CDR3 size: 15 residues. The CDR3 sequence is CASQMGRYSNQPQHF. CDR3 DNA: TGTGCCAGCCAGATGGGGAGGTATAGCAATCAGCCCCAGCATTTT.

This sequence joins TRBV13 and TRBJ2-7, with D perhaps TRBD2 (5 bases). CDR3 length equals 14 residues. CDR1 is PRHDT, CDR2 FYEKMQ, per germline (reference sequence). Trimming cost V 7 bases and J 6 bases, with 19 bases left between them. CDR3 protein: CASTQSDSSGEQYF. CDR3 sequence (DNA): TGTGCCAGCACCCAATCGGACTCCTCCGGCGAGCAGTACTTC.